One sample yielded the 7 T cell receptor beta chains listed below, sequenced in a study of blood T cell repertoires in COVID-19. Sequencing used immunoSEQ multiplex PCR; TCRdb keeps in-frame clones, though not all of them. The table records approximately 7,000 clones, 88% of them present only once. Specimen: peripheral blood. The source is a human donor in a cohort sampled during active COVID-19.

The chain couples TRBV10-3 to TRBJ2-3; 8 bases line up with TRBD2. There are 16 residues in the CDR3. Germline trimming cut 2 bases from V and 5 bases from J; bases unmatched to any gene: 9. Germline V gene lookup returns CDR1 ENHRY and CDR2 SYGVKD. CDR3 region: CAISEEPNTSGDTQYF. CDR3 DNA sequence: TGTGCCATCAGTGAGGAACCGAACACTAGCGGAGATACGCAGTATTTT.

The chain combines TRBV14 with TRBJ2-2; the D is unclear. Germline V lookup: CDR1 SGHDN, CDR2 FVKESK. V lost 0 bases and J 3 bases, leaving 11 bases between the germline ends. CDR3 length equals 16 residues. The CDR3 spells CASSQENSIYTGELFF. In DNA, the CDR3 is TGTGCCAGCAGCCAAGAAAACTCGATTTACACCGGGGAGCTGTTTTTT.

The rearrangement links TRBV10-3 to TRBJ2-1; TRBD1 matches at 8 bases. The ends lost 7 bases at V and 9 bases at J; junction bases unmatched: 17. CDR1 is ENHRY and CDR2 is SYGVKD in the germline V gene. The CDR3 loop spans 16 amino acids. CDR3 nucleotide sequence: TGTGCCATCAAAGACGTCCAGGGGGCGCGACGAGGTGAGCAGTTCTTC. It yields the protein CAIKDVQGARRGEQFF.

V and J are TRBV6-2 or TRBV6-3 and TRBJ1-2; possible D gene TRBD1, 5 bases. CDR3 length: 13 amino acids. The germline CDR1 and CDR2 sequences are MNHEY and SVGEGT. V was pared by 2 bases and J by 4 bases, with 8 bases between. The CDR3 loop reads CASSYRGGYGYTF. CDR3 nucleotides: TGTGCCAGCAGTTACAGGGGAGGCTATGGCTACACCTTC.

This rearrangement joins TRBV27 to TRBJ2-3, with 8 bases identical to TRBD2. This CDR3 has 15 amino acids. The ends lost 6 bases at V and 3 bases at J; junction bases unmatched: 8. Germline assignment: CDR1 MNHEY and CDR2 SMNVEV (reference sequence). CDR3 protein: CASRRGGGPTDTQYF. DNA of the CDR3: TGTGCCAGCAGGCGAGGCGGGGGGCCGACAGATACGCAGTATTTT.

In this sample, this clone turned up a few times. CDR3 DNA: TGTGCCATCAGGGGGAGGGGGGAAGAGACCCAGTACTTC. It translates to CAIRGRGEETQYF. The V call is TRBV10-3, the J call TRBJ2-5, with a tentative D call TRBD2 (7 bases). Deletions cut 6 bases from V and 3 bases from J, with 11 bases between. Germline V gene lookup returns CDR1 ENHRY and CDR2 SYGVKD. The CDR3 is 13 residues long.

This clone was counted once. This chain links TRBV5-1 with TRBJ1-2, with 9 bases that match TRBD1. This CDR3 contains 17 residues. Germline V gene data show CDR1 as SGHRS and CDR2 as YFSETQ. V gave up 6 bases and J gave up 7 bases; unmatched junction bases: 19. The CDR3 DNA is TGCGCCAGCACCCGCGGGGGGTCCCGGGACAGGGAAATTGGCTACACCTTC. Translated: CASTRGGSRDREIGYTF.